Listed below are T cell receptor beta chains from one sample, sequenced in a study of regulatory T cells in long-lasting Graves disease. TCRdb itself ran the multiplex PCR reads through MiXCR, one entry per CDR3 protein. The data show under 500,000 distinct CDR3 sequences, 15% to 20% seen once. The sample was also linked to a second study, of T cells in Graves' hyperthyroidism and ophthalmopathy.

Material: peripheral blood mononuclear cells (PBMCs), obtained at new diagnosis, from a patient treated with antithyroid drugs. These receptors originate from a woman in her 30s with Graves disease. Each CDR3 is given with its conserved first and last residue. A D gene is named only where the DNA matches it firmly. A clone size is listed for some rows: how often the clone was seen (once, few, many), or a class if it is expanded.

CDR3nt: TGTGCCACCAAAGACAGGGGCCACGAGCAGTACTTC
CDR3aa: CATKDRGHEQYF
j_gene: TRBJ2-7
d_gene: TRBD1
v_gene: TRBV6-2/TRBV6-3
abundance: -

CDR3nt: TGTGCCAGCAGCTTACGGGACAGCTTAAATCAGCCCCAGCATTTT
CDR3aa: CASSLRDSLNQPQHF
j_gene: TRBJ1-5
d_gene: TRBD1
v_gene: TRBV7-8
abundance: many

CDR3nt: TGCAGTGCTAGAAGAACAGGGTACTCCTACGAGCAGTACTTC
CDR3aa: CSARRTGYSYEQYF
j_gene: TRBJ2-7
d_gene: -
v_gene: TRBV20-1
abundance: many

CDR3nt: TGTGCCAGCAGTTCATCTAGCGGGAGGCCCTACGAGCAGTACTTC
CDR3aa: CASSSSSGRPYEQYF
j_gene: TRBJ2-7
d_gene: TRBD2
v_gene: TRBV6-2/TRBV6-3
abundance: many

CDR3nt: TGTGCCAGCGGGGAGGGACATCCGATAAATTTGAACACTGAAGCTTTCTTT
CDR3aa: CASGEGHPINLNTEAFF
j_gene: TRBJ1-1
d_gene: -
v_gene: TRBV2
abundance: many

CDR3nt: TGTGCCAGCAGCCTAGGACGGCCGAACACCTTC
CDR3aa: CASSLGRPNTF
j_gene: TRBJ1-2
d_gene: -
v_gene: TRBV6-1
abundance: -

CDR3nt: TGCGCCAGCAGCTTGGGGTCAGAAGGGGCTTTCTTT
CDR3aa: CASSLGSEGAFF
j_gene: TRBJ1-1
d_gene: -
v_gene: TRBV5-1
abundance: many

CDR3nt: TGTGCCAGCAGTGAAGGACCGGGAGCCACTGAAGCTTTCTTT
CDR3aa: CASSEGPGATEAFF
j_gene: TRBJ1-1
d_gene: -
v_gene: TRBV6-2/TRBV6-3
abundance: -

CDR3nt: TGTGCCAGCAGCCAAGATTCTAACAGGGGAGATACGCAGTATTTT
CDR3aa: CASSQDSNRGDTQYF
j_gene: TRBJ2-3
d_gene: TRBD1
v_gene: TRBV4-2
abundance: many

CDR3nt: TGTGCCAGCAGCGTAGGACATCCGTACGGGGGCTACACCTTC
CDR3aa: CASSVGHPYGGYTF
j_gene: TRBJ1-2
d_gene: -
v_gene: TRBV9
abundance: many

CDR3nt: TGTGCCAGCAGTCCAAGAACCGGGACAGAATACTACGAGCAGTACTTC
CDR3aa: CASSPRTGTEYYEQYF
j_gene: TRBJ2-7
d_gene: TRBD1
v_gene: TRBV28
abundance: many

CDR3nt: TGTGCCAGCAGTGAGCCGGCGGTCAATGAGCAGTACTTC
CDR3aa: CASSEPAVNEQYF
j_gene: TRBJ2-7
d_gene: -
v_gene: TRBV6-2/TRBV6-3
abundance: -

CDR3nt: TGTGCCAGCTGGAGGGGAGTGAATTCACCCCTCCACTTT
CDR3aa: CASWRGVNSPLHF
j_gene: TRBJ1-6
d_gene: -
v_gene: TRBV27
abundance: many

CDR3nt: TGTGCCAGCGGAGCGGGAGGAGGCACCTACAATGAGCAGTTCTTC
CDR3aa: CASGAGGGTYNEQFF
j_gene: TRBJ2-1
d_gene: TRBD2
v_gene: TRBV18
abundance: many

CDR3nt: TGTGCCAGCAGCCCCTTGCTGACCTCCTCTGGAAACACCATATATTTT
CDR3aa: CASSPLLTSSGNTIYF
j_gene: TRBJ1-3
d_gene: -
v_gene: TRBV13
abundance: few

CDR3nt: TGTGCCAGCAGTCCCGACGGGAGTATTGACACTGAAGCTTTCTTT
CDR3aa: CASSPDGSIDTEAFF
j_gene: TRBJ1-1
d_gene: -
v_gene: TRBV6-1
abundance: many